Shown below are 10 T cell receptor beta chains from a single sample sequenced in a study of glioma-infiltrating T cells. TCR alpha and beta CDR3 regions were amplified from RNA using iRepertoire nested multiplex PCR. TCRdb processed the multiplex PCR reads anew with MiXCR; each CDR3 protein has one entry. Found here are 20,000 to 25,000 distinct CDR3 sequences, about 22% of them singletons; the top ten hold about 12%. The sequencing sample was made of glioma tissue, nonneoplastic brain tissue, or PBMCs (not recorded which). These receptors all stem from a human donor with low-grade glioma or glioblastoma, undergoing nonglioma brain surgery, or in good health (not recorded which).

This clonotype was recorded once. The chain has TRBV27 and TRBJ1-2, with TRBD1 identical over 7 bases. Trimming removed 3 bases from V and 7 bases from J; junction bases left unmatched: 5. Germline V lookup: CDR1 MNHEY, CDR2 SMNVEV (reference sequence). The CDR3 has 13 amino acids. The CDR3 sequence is CASSFPGGSGYTF. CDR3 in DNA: TGTGCCAGCAGTTTTCCAGGGGGAAGTGGCTACACCTTC.

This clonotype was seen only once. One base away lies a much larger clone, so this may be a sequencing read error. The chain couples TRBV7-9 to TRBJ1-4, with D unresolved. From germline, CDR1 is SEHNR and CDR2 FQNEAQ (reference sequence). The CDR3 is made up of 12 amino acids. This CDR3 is CDSSLVDEKLFF. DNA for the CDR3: TGTGACAGCAGCTTAGTCGATGAAAAACTGTTTTTT.

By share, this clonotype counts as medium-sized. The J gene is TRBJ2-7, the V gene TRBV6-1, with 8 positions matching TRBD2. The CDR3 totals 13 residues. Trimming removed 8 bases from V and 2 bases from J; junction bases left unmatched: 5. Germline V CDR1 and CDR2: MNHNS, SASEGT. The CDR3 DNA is TGTGCCAGCGCGGCGGGGGGACCCTACGAGCAGTACTTC. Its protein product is CASAAGGPYEQYF.

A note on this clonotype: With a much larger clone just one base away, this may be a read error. CDR3 sequence: CSDGDTYNSPLHF. The CDR3 nucleotides read TGCAGTGACGGGGACACTTATAATTCACCCCTCCACTTT. V usage is TRBV20-1 and J usage is TRBJ1-6; D may be TRBD1 (6 bases). Trimming cost V 7 bases and J 4 bases, with 11 bases left between them. CDR3 length equals 13 residues. Germline V gene lookup returns CDR1 DFQATT and CDR2 SNEGSKA (reference sequence).

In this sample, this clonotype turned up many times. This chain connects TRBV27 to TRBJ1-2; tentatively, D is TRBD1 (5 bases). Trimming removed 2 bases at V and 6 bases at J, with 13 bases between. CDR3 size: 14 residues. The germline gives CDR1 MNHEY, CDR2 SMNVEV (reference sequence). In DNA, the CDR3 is TGTGCCAGCAGTTTACAGGGTTGGGGTGATGGCTACACCTTC. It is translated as CASSLQGWGDGYTF.

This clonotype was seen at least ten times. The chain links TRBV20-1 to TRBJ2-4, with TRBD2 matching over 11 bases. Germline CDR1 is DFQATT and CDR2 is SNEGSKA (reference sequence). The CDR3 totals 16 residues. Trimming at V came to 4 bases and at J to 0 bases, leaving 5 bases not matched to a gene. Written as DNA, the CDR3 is TGCAGTGCTAACTTAGCGGGAGGGTTAGCCAAAAACATTCAGTACTTC. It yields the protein CSANLAGGLAKNIQYF.

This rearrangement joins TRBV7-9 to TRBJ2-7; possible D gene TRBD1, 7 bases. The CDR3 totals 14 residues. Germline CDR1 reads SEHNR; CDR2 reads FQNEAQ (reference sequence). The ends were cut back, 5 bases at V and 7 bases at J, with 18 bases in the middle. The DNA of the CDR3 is TGTGCCAGCAGCATACCCACAGGGGAGGAAGAGCAGTACTTC. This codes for CASSIPTGEEEQYF.

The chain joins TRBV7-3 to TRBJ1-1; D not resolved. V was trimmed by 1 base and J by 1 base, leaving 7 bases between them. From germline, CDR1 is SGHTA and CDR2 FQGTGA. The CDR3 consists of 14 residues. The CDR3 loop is CASSLNFQNTEAFF. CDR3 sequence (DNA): TGTGCCAGCAGCTTAAACTTTCAGAACACTGAAGCTTTCTTT.

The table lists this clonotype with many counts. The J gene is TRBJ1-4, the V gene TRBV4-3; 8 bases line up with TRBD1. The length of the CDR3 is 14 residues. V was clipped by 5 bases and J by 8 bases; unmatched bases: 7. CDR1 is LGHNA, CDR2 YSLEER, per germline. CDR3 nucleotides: TGCGCCAGCAGCGCGACAGGGGAAGGGGAAAAACTGTTTTTT. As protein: CASSATGEGEKLFF.

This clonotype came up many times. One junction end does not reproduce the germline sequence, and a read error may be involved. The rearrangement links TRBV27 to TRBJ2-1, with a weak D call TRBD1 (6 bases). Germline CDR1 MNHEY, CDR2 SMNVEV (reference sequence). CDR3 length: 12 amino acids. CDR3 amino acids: CASSTHYRVRIF. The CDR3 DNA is TGTGCCAGCAGCACCCACTACAGGGTTAGGATCTTC.